The text below deals with one TCR beta chain. Its antigen is currently unknown. The CDR3 sequence is 15 residues long. The J segment lost 12 bases and the V segment lost 5 bases, leaving 14 bases of the junction unmatched. Germline V gene lookup returns CDR1 SGHTA and CDR2 FQGNSA. The data were obtained in a study of post-analysis software for immune sequencing data. The overall study: Relapsing-remitting, secondary progressive and progressive-relapsing multiple sclerosis courses were included. Study results and limitations: The study found TRBV5-6, TRBV5-1 and TRBV20-1 among four to six TRBV segments more frequent in patients than controls.

Tagging with unique molecular identifiers was a feature of the TCR beta cDNA libraries. One entry per CDR3 protein results from TCRdb running MiXCR on the PCR reads. The table records roughly 730,000 distinct CDR3 sequences, 25% to 30% of them present only once. The material sequenced was blood. The rearrangement joins TRBV7-2 to TRBJ2-1; 9 bases map to TRBD2. The TCR comes from a girl aged 10-17 years with multiple sclerosis. The CDR3 reads CASSPPGLANLGQFF. The CDR3 region has the DNA TGTGCCAGCAGCCCTCCGGGACTAGCTAATCTCGGGCAGTTCTTC.